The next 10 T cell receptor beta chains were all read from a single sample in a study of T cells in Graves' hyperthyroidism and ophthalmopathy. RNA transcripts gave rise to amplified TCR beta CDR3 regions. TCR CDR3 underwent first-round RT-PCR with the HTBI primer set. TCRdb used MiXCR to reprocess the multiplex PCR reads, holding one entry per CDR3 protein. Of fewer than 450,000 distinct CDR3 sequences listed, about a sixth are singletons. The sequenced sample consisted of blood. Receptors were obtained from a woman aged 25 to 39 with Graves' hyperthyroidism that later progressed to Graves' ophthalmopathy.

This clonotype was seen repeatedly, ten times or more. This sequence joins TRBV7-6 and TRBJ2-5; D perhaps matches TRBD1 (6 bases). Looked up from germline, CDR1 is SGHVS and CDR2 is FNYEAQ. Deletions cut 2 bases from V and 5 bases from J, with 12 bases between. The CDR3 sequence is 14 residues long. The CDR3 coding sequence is TGTGCCAGCAGCTTACAGGGGCGTTGGGAGACCCAGTACTTC. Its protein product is CASSLQGRWETQYF. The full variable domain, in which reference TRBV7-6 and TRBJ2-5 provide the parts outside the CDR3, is GAGVSQSPRYKVTKRGQDVALRCDPISGHVSLYWYRQALGQGPEFLTYFNYEAQQDKSGLPNDRFSAERPEGSISTLTIQRTEQRDSAMYRCASSLQGRWETQYFGPGTRLLVL.

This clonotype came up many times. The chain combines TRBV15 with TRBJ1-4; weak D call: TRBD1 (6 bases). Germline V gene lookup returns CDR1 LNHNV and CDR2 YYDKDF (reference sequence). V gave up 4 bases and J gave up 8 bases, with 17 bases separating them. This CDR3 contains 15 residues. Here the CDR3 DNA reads TGTGCCACCAGCACCCACGAGGGGGACCCCGAAAAACTGTTTTTT. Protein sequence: CATSTHEGDPEKLFF. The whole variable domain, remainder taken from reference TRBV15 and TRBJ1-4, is DAMVIQNPRYQVTQFGKPVTLSCSQTLNHNVMYWYQQKSSQAPKLLFHYYDKDFNNEADTPDNFQSRRPNTSFCFLDIRSPGLGDTAMYLCATSTHEGDPEKLFFGSGTQLSVL.

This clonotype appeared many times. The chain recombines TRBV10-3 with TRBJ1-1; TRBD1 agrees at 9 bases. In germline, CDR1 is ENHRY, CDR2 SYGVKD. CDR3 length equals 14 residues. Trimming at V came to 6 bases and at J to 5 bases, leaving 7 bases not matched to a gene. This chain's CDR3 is CAIRESGTGTEAFF. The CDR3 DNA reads TGTGCCATCAGGGAATCCGGGACAGGGACTGAAGCTTTCTTT.

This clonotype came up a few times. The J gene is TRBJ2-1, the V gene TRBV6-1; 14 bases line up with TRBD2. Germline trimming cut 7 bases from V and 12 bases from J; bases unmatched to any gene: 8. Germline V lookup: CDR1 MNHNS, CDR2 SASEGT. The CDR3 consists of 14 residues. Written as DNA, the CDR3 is TGTGCCAGCATGAAGGGACTAGCGGGGGAGGGGCAGTTCTTC. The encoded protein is CASMKGLAGEGQFF.

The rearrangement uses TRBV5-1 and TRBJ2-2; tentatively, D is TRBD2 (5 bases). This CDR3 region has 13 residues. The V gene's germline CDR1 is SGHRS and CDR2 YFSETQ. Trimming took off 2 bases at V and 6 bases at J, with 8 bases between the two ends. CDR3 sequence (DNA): TGCGCCAGCAGCTTAGACTATGCCGGGGAGCTGTTTTTT. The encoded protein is CASSLDYAGELFF.

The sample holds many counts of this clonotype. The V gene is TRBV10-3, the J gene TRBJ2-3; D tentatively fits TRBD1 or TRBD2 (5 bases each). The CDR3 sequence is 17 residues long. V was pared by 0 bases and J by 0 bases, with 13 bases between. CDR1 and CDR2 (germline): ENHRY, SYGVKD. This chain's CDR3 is CAISESRDALSTDTQYF. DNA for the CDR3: TGTGCCATCAGTGAGTCCCGGGACGCCCTCAGCACAGATACGCAGTATTTT.

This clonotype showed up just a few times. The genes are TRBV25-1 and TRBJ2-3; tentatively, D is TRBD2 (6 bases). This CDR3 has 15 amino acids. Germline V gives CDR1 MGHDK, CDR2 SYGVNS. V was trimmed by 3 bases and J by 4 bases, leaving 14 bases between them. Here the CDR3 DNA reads TGTGCCAGCAGTGACTTCGGGGGATTCGCAGATACGCAGTATTTT. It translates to CASSDFGGFADTQYF. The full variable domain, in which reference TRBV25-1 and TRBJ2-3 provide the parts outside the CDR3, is EADIYQTPRYLVIGTGKKITLECSQTMGHDKMYWYQQDPGMELHLIHYSYGVNSTEKGDLSSESTVSRIRTEHFPLTLESARPSHTSQYLCASSDFGGFADTQYFGPGTRLTVL.

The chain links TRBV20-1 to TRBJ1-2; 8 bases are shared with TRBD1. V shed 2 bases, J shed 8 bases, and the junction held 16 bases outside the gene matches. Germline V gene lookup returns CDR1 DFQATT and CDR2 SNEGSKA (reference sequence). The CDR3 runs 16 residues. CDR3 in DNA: TGCAGTGCTAGACAAGGGACAGGTGTTGTTCCGTGGGGCTACACCTTC. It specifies CSARQGTGVVPWGYTF.

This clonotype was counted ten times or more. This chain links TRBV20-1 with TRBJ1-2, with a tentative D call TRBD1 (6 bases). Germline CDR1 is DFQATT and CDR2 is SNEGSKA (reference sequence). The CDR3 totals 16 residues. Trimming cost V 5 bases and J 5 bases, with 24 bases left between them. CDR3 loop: CSAERQARLSFYGYTF. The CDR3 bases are TGCAGTGCTGAGAGACAGGCGAGACTATCCTTTTATGGCTACACCTTC.

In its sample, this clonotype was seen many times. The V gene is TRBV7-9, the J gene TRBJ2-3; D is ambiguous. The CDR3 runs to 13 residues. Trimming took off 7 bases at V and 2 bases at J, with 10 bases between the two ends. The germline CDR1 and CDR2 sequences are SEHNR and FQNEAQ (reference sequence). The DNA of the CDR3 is TGTGCCAGCACCTCTTGGGCCACAGATACGCAGTATTTT. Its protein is CASTSWATDTQYF.